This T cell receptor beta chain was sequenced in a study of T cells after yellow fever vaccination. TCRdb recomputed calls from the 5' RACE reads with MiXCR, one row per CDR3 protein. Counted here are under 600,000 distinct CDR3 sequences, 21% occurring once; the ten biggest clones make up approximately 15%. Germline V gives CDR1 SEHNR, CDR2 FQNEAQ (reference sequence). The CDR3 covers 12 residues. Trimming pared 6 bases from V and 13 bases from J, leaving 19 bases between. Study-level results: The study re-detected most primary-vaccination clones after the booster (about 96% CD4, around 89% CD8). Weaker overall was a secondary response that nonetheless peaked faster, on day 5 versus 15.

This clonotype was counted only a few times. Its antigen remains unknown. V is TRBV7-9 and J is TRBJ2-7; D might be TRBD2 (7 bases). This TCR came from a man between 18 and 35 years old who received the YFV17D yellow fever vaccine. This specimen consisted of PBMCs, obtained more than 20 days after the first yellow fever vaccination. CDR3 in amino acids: CASSPRTGGPYF. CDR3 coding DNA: TGTGCCAGCAGTCCTCGAACGGGGGGCCCCTACTTC.